One and the same sample provided the 32 T cell receptor beta chains below, sequenced in a study of cytomegalovirus exposure and HLA in healthy donors. It was with 60 Vbeta and 13 Jbeta primers that the PCR ran. Clones were read by immunoSEQ multiplex PCR, and TCRdb kept only the in-frame ones, dropping some. The sample has roughly 250,000 clones, 75% to 85% seen once. The sequencing input was PBMCs. All receptors derive from a girl aged 2 to 10 in good health and CMV-seronegative.

V usage is TRBV4-1 and J usage is TRBJ1-6; 8 nucleotides line up with TRBD1. The germline V gene has CDR1 MGHRA and CDR2 YSYEKL. The J segment lost 5 bases and the V segment lost 4 bases, leaving 4 bases of the junction unmatched. The CDR3 loop spans 15 amino acids. CDR3 residues: CASSRQGWDNSPLHF. As DNA, the CDR3 is TGCGCCAGCAGCCGACAGGGGTGGGATAATTCACCCCTCCACTTT.

This clone was seen only once. The chain is built from TRBV27 and TRBJ2-7; TRBD2 aligns across 7 bases. The CDR3 runs 14 residues. V lost 6 bases to trimming and J lost 4 bases; unmatched junction nucleotides: 9. Germline V gene sequence: CDR1 MNHEY, CDR2 SMNVEV (reference sequence). CDR3 protein: CASSAGGGAYEQYF. As DNA, the CDR3 is TGTGCCAGCAGCGCCGGGGGAGGGGCTTACGAGCAGTACTTC.

V gene TRBV10-3 combines with J gene TRBJ2-7; 9 bases are shared with TRBD1. The CDR3 length is 15 residues. Germline CDR1 is ENHRY and CDR2 is SYGVKD. Unmatched junction bases numbered 3, after V lost 2 bases and J lost 1 base. In DNA form, the CDR3 reads TGTGCCATCAGTGAGCCCGGGACAGGGTCCTACGAGCAGTACTTC. As protein: CAISEPGTGSYEQYF.

The chain joins TRBV27 to TRBJ2-1; D might be TRBD2 (7 bases). Germline CDR1 MNHEY, CDR2 SMNVEV (reference sequence). With 3 bases removed from V and 2 bases from J, the gap between germline ends came to 14 bases. The CDR3 consists of 16 residues. In nucleotides, the CDR3 is TGTGCCAGCAGTTTTGGCGGGGGCCGCACCTACAATGAGCAGTTCTTC. Translated, it gives CASSFGGGRTYNEQFF.

The chain links TRBV2 to TRBJ2-7; D possibly corresponds to TRBD2 (5 bases). Germline V lookup: CDR1 SNHLY, CDR2 FYNNEI. The V and J ends lost 6 bases and 5 bases respectively, with 17 bases between them. The CDR3 totals 14 residues. The CDR3 DNA is TGTGCCAGCAGCGAACTAATGCCGGGAAACGAGCAGTACTTC. It translates to CASSELMPGNEQYF. Full variable domain (remainder filled in from reference TRBV2 and TRBJ2-7): EPEVTQTPSHQVTQMGQEVILRCVPISNHLYFYWYRQILGQKVEFLVSFYNNEISEKSEIFDDQFSVERPDGSNFTLKIRSTKLEDSAMYFCASSELMPGNEQYFGPGTRLTVT.

The chain is built from TRBV7-9 and TRBJ2-1, with 8 bases that match TRBD1. Germline V lookup: CDR1 SEHNR, CDR2 FQNEAQ (reference sequence). V lost 6 bases to trimming and J lost 0 bases; unmatched junction nucleotides: 4. CDR3 length: 15 amino acids. CDR3 residues: CASSRTGGSYNEQFF. The CDR3 bases are TGTGCCAGCAGTCGTACAGGGGGCTCCTACAATGAGCAGTTCTTC.

V and J are TRBV2 and TRBJ1-2, with TRBD1 identical over 9 bases. Germline V gene data show CDR1 as SNHLY and CDR2 as FYNNEI. This CDR3 region has 16 residues. J lost 5 bases, V lost 6 bases, and 13 bases had no gene match. Here the CDR3 reads CASREFLGDRVYGYTF. The CDR3 region has the DNA TGTGCCAGCAGAGAATTCTTAGGGGACAGGGTGTATGGCTACACCTTC. The variable domain in full, with the rest retrieved from reference TRBV2 and TRBJ1-2, is EPEVTQTPSHQVTQMGQEVILRCVPISNHLYFYWYRQILGQKVEFLVSFYNNEISEKSEIFDDQFSVERPDGSNFTLKIRSTKLEDSAMYFCASREFLGDRVYGYTFGSGTRLTVV.

The rearrangement joins TRBV18 to TRBJ2-5, with 8 bases that match TRBD1. The V gene end was trimmed by 4 bases and the J gene end by 2 bases; junction bases not matched to a gene: 6. The CDR3 spans 15 residues. Germline V gene sequence: CDR1 KGHSH, CDR2 LQKENI. The CDR3 is CASSLTGTGQETQYF. The CDR3 DNA reads TGTGCCAGCTCACTCACCGGGACAGGTCAAGAGACCCAGTACTTC.

The chain links TRBV29-1 to TRBJ1-2; 10 bases agree with TRBD1. This CDR3 is 13 amino acids long. V was clipped by 8 bases and J by 8 bases; unmatched bases: 11. The germline CDR1 and CDR2 sequences are SQVTM and ANQGSEA. The CDR3 is CSITGTGAGGYTF. The DNA for the CDR3 is TGCAGCATAACCGGGACAGGGGCTGGAGGCTACACCTTC.

CDR3 sequence reads: CASRGGGHTQYF. CDR3 sequence (DNA): TGTGCCAGCAGGGGAGGGGGGCATACGCAGTATTTT. The chain uses TRBV28 and TRBJ2-3; D is possibly TRBD2 (7 bases). The CDR3 is 12 residues long. The germline V gene has CDR1 MDHEN and CDR2 SYDVKM. Trimming removed 6 bases from V and 7 bases from J, with 11 bases in between.

The chain links TRBV5-1 to TRBJ1-1; the match to TRBD1 covers 9 bases. Trimming removed 3 bases from V and 1 base from J; junction bases left unmatched: 4. This CDR3 is built from 15 residues. CDR1 and CDR2 (germline): SGHRS, YFSETQ. The CDR3 DNA is TGCGCCAGCAGCTCCACAGGGGGCCCGAACACTGAAGCTTTCTTT. Its translation: CASSSTGGPNTEAFF.

The V call is TRBV19, the J call TRBJ2-3, with a weak D call TRBD2 (6 bases). V lost 5 bases to trimming and J lost 2 bases, with 11 bases between them. From germline, CDR1 is LNHDA and CDR2 SQIVND (reference sequence). This CDR3 has 14 amino acids. The CDR3 DNA reads as TGTGCCAGTAGTTTTCGGGGGATCACAGATACGCAGTATTTT. Translation: CASSFRGITDTQYF.

The rearrangement joins TRBV27 to TRBJ2-1, with a weak D call TRBD2 (6 bases). Germline CDR1 MNHEY, CDR2 SMNVEV (reference sequence). This CDR3 comprises 13 residues. V lost 8 bases to trimming and J lost 7 bases, with 15 bases between them. The CDR3 region is CASRPGRRNEQFF. The CDR3 DNA follows: TGTGCCAGCCGTCCAGGGAGGCGGAATGAGCAGTTCTTC.

The chain combines TRBV18 with TRBJ2-2, with D perhaps matching TRBD2 (6 bases). CDR3 length: 15 amino acids. The V gene lost 4 bases and the J gene lost 6 bases, with 15 bases spanning the gap. Germline assignment: CDR1 KGHSH and CDR2 LQKENI. CDR3 sequence reads: CASSRRREIAGELFF. The DNA of the CDR3 is TGTGCCAGCTCACGGCGGAGGGAAATCGCCGGGGAGCTGTTTTTT.

This chain uses TRBV7-9 with TRBJ2-7, with TRBD2 matching over 8 bases. The germline V gene has CDR1 SEHNR and CDR2 FQNEAQ (reference sequence). J was trimmed by 6 bases and V by 2 bases; bases with no gene match: 9. The CDR3 is made up of 15 amino acids. The CDR3 sequence: CASSLLGGRPVEQYF. The CDR3 region has the DNA TGTGCCAGCAGCTTACTGGGCGGGAGGCCTGTCGAGCAGTACTTC.

CDR3 sequence: CASRATTGGPVPGYTF. The CDR3 DNA is TGTGCCAGTAGGGCAACGACAGGGGGCCCTGTACCTGGCTACACCTTC. This rearrangement joins TRBV19 to TRBJ1-2, with 10 bases aligning to TRBD1. The germline V gene encodes CDR1 LNHDA and CDR2 SQIVND (reference sequence). The J segment lost 7 bases and the V segment lost 6 bases, leaving 14 bases of the junction unmatched. CDR3 size: 16 residues.

The chain links TRBV13 to TRBJ2-1, with 11 positions matching TRBD2. Losses at the gene ends were 5 bases for V and 9 bases for J; bases not matched to a gene: 12. The CDR3 length is 16 residues. Germline CDR1 and CDR2: PRHDT and FYEKMQ (reference sequence). CDR3 region: CASSQGLAEGIFEQFF. As DNA, the CDR3 is TGTGCCAGCAGCCAGGGACTAGCGGAGGGTATTTTTGAGCAGTTCTTC.

This chain joins TRBV7-9 and TRBJ1-1; D is possibly TRBD1 (5 bases). The CDR3 extends over 11 amino acids. Per the germline V gene, CDR1 is SEHNR and CDR2 is FQNEAQ (reference sequence). Trimming left V 10 bases short and J 5 bases short, with 11 bases between. CDR3 bases: TGTGCCACCACCGGGGGTACTGAAGCTTTCTTT. This translates into CATTGGTEAFF. Looking up the rest from reference TRBV7-9 and TRBJ1-1 gives the full variable domain: DTGVSQNPRHKITKRGQNVTFRCDPISEHNRLYWYRQTLGQGPEFLTYFQNEAQLEKSRLLSDRFSAERPKGSFSTLEIQRTEQGDSAMYLCATTGGTEAFFGQGTRLTVV.

CDR3 loop: CASSLDSRVGTDTQYF. The DNA of the CDR3 is TGTGCCAGCAGCTTAGACTCCAGGGTAGGCACAGATACGCAGTATTTT. The rearrangement links TRBV7-9 to TRBJ2-3, with D possibly being TRBD1 (5 bases). The CDR3 covers 16 residues. Germline V gene data show CDR1 as SEHNR and CDR2 as FQNEAQ (reference sequence). Trimming stripped 1 base from V and 1 base from J, with 12 bases between.

V gene TRBV9 combines with J gene TRBJ2-3; D is perhaps TRBD1 (6 bases). Deletions cut 0 bases from V and 6 bases from J, with 14 bases between. Germline V gene lookup returns CDR1 SGDLS and CDR2 YYNGEE. The CDR3 covers 15 residues. CDR3 bases: TGTGCCAGCAGCGTAGAGGGGACACCGGCGGATACGCAGTATTTT. Its translation is CASSVEGTPADTQYF.

The chain uses TRBV10-1 and TRBJ2-3, with D possibly matching TRBD2 (6 bases). This CDR3 spans 15 amino acids. Germline V gene data show CDR1 as WNHNN and CDR2 as SYGVQD (reference sequence). V was pared by 7 bases and J by 1 base, with 15 bases between. CDR3 in DNA: TGCGCCAGCAAGAGTGGGACTGCCGGCACAGATACGCAGTATTTT. Protein product: CASKSGTAGTDTQYF.

The V call is TRBV19, the J call TRBJ2-3, with TRBD2 matching over 7 bases. The CDR3 runs 17 residues. Germline CDR1 is LNHDA and CDR2 is SQIVND (reference sequence). Trimming took 4 bases from V and 2 from J; bases not matched to a gene: 12. DNA of the CDR3: TGTGCCAGTAGTACCGACGGGGACGGGGACTACACAGATACGCAGTATTTT. This sequence encodes CASSTDGDGDYTDTQYF.

V gene TRBV5-1 combines with J gene TRBJ2-7; weak D call: TRBD1 (7 bases). Trimming left V 4 bases short and J 3 bases short, with 17 bases between. Per germline, CDR1 SGHRS and CDR2 YFSETQ. The CDR3 totals 15 residues. This CDR3 reads CASSPRGTAIYEQYF. CDR3 sequence (DNA): TGCGCCAGCAGCCCTCGGGGGACAGCAATCTACGAGCAGTACTTC.

The chain links TRBV25-1 to TRBJ1-2, with 7 bases lining up with TRBD1. V gave up 5 bases and J gave up 4 bases; unmatched junction bases: 7. The CDR3 sequence is 14 residues long. Germline values: CDR1 MGHDK, CDR2 SYGVNS. The CDR3 region is CASSWAGGSYGYTF. The CDR3 bases are TGTGCCAGCAGTTGGGCAGGGGGAAGCTATGGCTACACCTTC.

This clone was recorded a few times. This chain uses TRBV4-2 with TRBJ2-3; D perhaps matches TRBD2 (5 bases). V was cut by 1 base and J by 8 bases, with 10 bases left in between. From germline, CDR1 is LGHNA and CDR2 YNFKEQ. This CDR3 comprises 13 residues. In nucleotides, the CDR3 is TGTGCCAGCAGCCAAGGAGGACTTACTACGCAGTATTTT. Residues: CASSQGGLTTQYF.

The gene calls are TRBV10-3 and TRBJ2-7; TRBD2 aligns across 12 bases. Trimming took 6 bases from V and 2 from J; bases not matched to a gene: 8. The CDR3 is 16 amino acids. The germline CDR1 and CDR2 sequences are ENHRY and SYGVKD. CDR3 bases: TGTGCCATCAGCTCTAGCGGGAGGGCTCACCCCTACGAGCAGTACTTC. Its protein product is CAISSSGRAHPYEQYF.

V gene TRBV6-6 combines with J gene TRBJ2-5; D is uncertain. The V end lost 0 bases, the J end lost 7 bases, and 15 bases lay between the germline ends. Germline loops: CDR1 MNHNY, CDR2 SVGAGI (reference sequence). The CDR3 covers 15 residues. This CDR3 reads CASSYSSEYAGTQYF. CDR3 DNA sequence: TGTGCCAGCAGTTACTCGAGCGAGTACGCTGGGACCCAGTACTTC.

V is TRBV28 and J is TRBJ1-2; D is possibly TRBD1 (5 bases). The CDR3 has 12 residues. Trimming stripped 5 bases from V and 5 bases from J, with 9 bases between. Germline V gene sequence: CDR1 MDHEN, CDR2 SYDVKM. CDR3 residues: CASSIGTYGYTF. The CDR3 DNA sequence: TGTGCCAGCAGTATTGGGACTTATGGCTACACCTTC.

The chain joins TRBV11-2 to TRBJ2-4; 10 nucleotides line up with TRBD2. J lost 1 base, V lost 2 bases, and 8 bases had no gene match. The CDR3 consists of 18 residues. Germline assignment: CDR1 SGHAT and CDR2 FQNNGV. CDR3 loop: CASSLPSGGWMAKNIQYF. The DNA for the CDR3 is TGTGCCAGCAGCTTACCTAGCGGGGGTTGGATGGCCAAAAACATTCAGTACTTC.

This chain connects TRBV10-3 to TRBJ2-1; 7 bases map to TRBD2. This CDR3 has 14 residues. The trim removed 10 bases at V and 0 bases at J, leaving 6 bases unmatched. Germline CDR1 and CDR2: ENHRY and SYGVKD. CDR3 region: CATTGGSSYNEQFF. Here the CDR3 DNA reads TGTGCCACCACAGGCGGGAGCTCCTACAATGAGCAGTTCTTC.

V is TRBV7-2 and J is TRBJ2-1; 11 nucleotides line up with TRBD2. Germline CDR1 and CDR2: SGHTA and FQGNSA. V lost 3 bases, J lost 4 bases, and 2 bases stayed unmatched. The CDR3 is 15 amino acids. The CDR3 reads CASSFGTSGYNEQFF. The DNA of the CDR3 is TGTGCCAGCAGCTTCGGGACTAGCGGTTACAATGAGCAGTTCTTC.

This rearrangement joins TRBV6-1 to TRBJ1-1; the D is unclear. The CDR3 extends over 15 amino acids. Trimming shortened V by 7 bases and J by 3 bases, and 18 bases separated the two germline ends. From germline, CDR1 is MNHNS and CDR2 SASEGT. CDR3 residues: CASNETKYGDTEAFF. The CDR3, as DNA: TGTGCCAGCAACGAGACAAAGTACGGGGACACTGAAGCTTTCTTT.